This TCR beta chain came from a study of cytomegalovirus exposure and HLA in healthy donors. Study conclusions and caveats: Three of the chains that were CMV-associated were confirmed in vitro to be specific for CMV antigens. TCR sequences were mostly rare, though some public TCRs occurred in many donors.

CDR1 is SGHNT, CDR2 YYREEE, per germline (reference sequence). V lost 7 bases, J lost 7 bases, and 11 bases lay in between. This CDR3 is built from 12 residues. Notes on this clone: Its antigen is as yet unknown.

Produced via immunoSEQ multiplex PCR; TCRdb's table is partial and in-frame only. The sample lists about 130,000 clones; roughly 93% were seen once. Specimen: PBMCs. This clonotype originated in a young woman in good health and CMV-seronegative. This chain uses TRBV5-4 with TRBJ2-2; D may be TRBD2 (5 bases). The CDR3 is CASAGVDGELFF. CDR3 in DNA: TGTGCCAGCGCCGGGGTGGACGGGGAGCTGTTTTTT.